The 22 T cell receptor beta chains reported below all come from one sample, sequenced in a study of tumor and adjacent non-tumor tissue in lung cancer. TCRbeta libraries were built with three rounds of nested PCR, modified from ARM-PCR. TCRdb re-called the multiplex PCR reads through MiXCR, storing one row per CDR3 protein. Here the sample spans more than 85,000 distinct CDR3 sequences, approximately 65% being singletons. RNA was extracted from bulk tissue without any cell sorting. More than 3 cm separated this lung sample from the edge of the tumor. Sequencing was performed on distant non-tumor lung tissue. The source of these receptors is a man aged 25-40 years with non-small cell lung cancer.

Of note for this clonotype: The germline gene is not matched at one end of the junction; a read error may be the cause. The chain employs TRBV20-1 and TRBJ1-5, with 7 bases lining up with TRBD1. CDR1 and CDR2 (germline): DFQATT, SNEGSKA (reference sequence). This CDR3 is built from 13 residues. The CDR3 bases are TGCATTGCCACCAAAAGAGGGGGCCAGCCTCAGCATTTT. Its protein is CIATKRGGQPQHF.

As for this clonotype: One end of the junction varies from germline; a read error may be responsible. The chain combines TRBV10-3 with TRBJ1-6; perhaps TRBD1 as D (5 bases). The CDR3 runs to 15 residues. Germline V CDR1 and CDR2: ENHRY, SYGVKD. This CDR3 reads CASTPDISYDSPLHF. CDR3 bases: TGTGCCAGCACCCCGGACATCTCCTATGATTCACCCCTCCACTTT.

About this clonotype: An end of the junction does not agree with germline; a read error may underlie this. The chain recombines TRBV6-6 with TRBJ2-3, with D possibly TRBD1 on 5 matching bases. CDR1 is MNHNY and CDR2 is SVGAGI in the germline V gene (reference sequence). The CDR3 length is 15 residues. In DNA, the CDR3 is TGTGTCAGCAGTTCTCCAGACAGAAGCACAGATACGCAGTATTTT. Its translation: CVSSSPDRSTDTQYF.

A word on this clonotype: A much bigger clone sits one base away, suggesting this may be a read error. This rearrangement joins TRBV12-3 or TRBV12-4 to TRBJ2-3; maybe TRBD1 (5 bases). This CDR3 has 14 amino acids. DNA for the CDR3: TGTGTCAGCAGTACGACAGCGAGCACAGATACGCAGTATTTT. As protein: CVSSTTASTDTQYF.

As to this clonotype: At one of its ends the junction is not consistent with the germline gene, which may arise from a read error. The rearrangement links TRBV11-2 to TRBJ2-1, with D perhaps matching TRBD2 (7 bases). Germline V gene data show CDR1 as SGHAT and CDR2 as FQNNGV. The CDR3 is 16 residues long. DNA of the CDR3: TGTGACAGCAGCCCAAGGGGGGGAGGTGGGATAAATGAGCAGTTCTTC. Amino acids: CDSSPRGGGGINEQFF.

About this clonotype: One end of the junction is discordant with germline, which a read error may explain. V gene TRBV20-1 combines with J gene TRBJ2-3, with TRBD2 matching over 9 bases. The CDR3 sequence is 16 residues long. CDR1 and CDR2 from the germline V gene are DFQATT and SNEGSKA (reference sequence). CDR3 nucleotides: TGTAGTACTAGAGAAGGGAGCGGGAGGATGACAGATACGCAGTATTTT. It is translated as CSTREGSGRMTDTQYF.

The chain uses TRBV6-5 and TRBJ2-3, with D possibly being TRBD2 (6 bases). The germline V and J ends were trimmed by 0 bases and 6 bases, with 13 bases remaining between them. CDR1 and CDR2 (germline): MNHEY, SVGAGI. The CDR3 sequence is 15 residues long. The CDR3 loop is CASSYSGGIGDTQYF. The CDR3 bases are TGTGCCAGCAGTTACTCGGGGGGAATTGGGGATACGCAGTATTTT.

This clonotype has a handful of counts. One end of the junction varies from germline; a read error may be responsible. V is TRBV7-9 and J is TRBJ1-2; no definite D call. CDR1 and CDR2 from the germline V gene are SEHNR and FQNEAQ (reference sequence). This CDR3 spans 13 amino acids. In nucleotides, the CDR3 is TGTGCCCGCAGCCCGGACTCGAGTGGCGGCTACACCTTC. Encoded protein: CARSPDSSGGYTF.

On this clonotype: This may come from a read error, since a much larger clone is one base off. This rearrangement joins TRBV20-1 to TRBJ2-5; no firm D call. Trimming took off 5 bases at V and 3 bases at J, with 19 bases between the two ends. Germline CDR1 reads DFQATT; CDR2 reads SNEGSKA (reference sequence). The CDR3 consists of 15 residues. CDR3 amino acids: CSARTRTDGKETQYF. CDR3 coding DNA: TGCAGTGCTCGGACCAGGACGGACGGAAAAGAGACCCAGTACTTC.

This clonotype was found many times. This chain connects TRBV20-1 to TRBJ1-1; a weak D match, TRBD1 (6 bases). V was cut by 1 base and J by 4 bases, with 13 bases left in between. The CDR3 runs to 14 residues. Germline values: CDR1 DFQATT, CDR2 SNEGSKA (reference sequence). CDR3 region: CSARGLGGGTEAFF. Here the CDR3 DNA reads TGCAGTGCTAGAGGCCTAGGGGGGGGCACTGAAGCTTTCTTT.

V is TRBV20-1 and J is TRBJ1-1; D is uncertain. This CDR3 is 11 amino acids long. Germline lookup yields CDR1 DFQATT and CDR2 SNEGSKA (reference sequence). Trimming stripped 6 bases from V and 5 bases from J, with 10 bases between. The CDR3 bases are TGCAGTGCCATGGCGGGGACTGAAGCTTTCTTT. Protein sequence: CSAMAGTEAFF.

The CDR3 DNA reads TGCAGAGGACTAGTGGGAGACAATGAGCAGTTCTTC. Encoded protein: CRGLVGDNEQFF. V and J are TRBV20-1 and TRBJ2-1; 7 bases are shared with TRBD2. CDR1 DFQATT and CDR2 SNEGSKA come from the germline V gene (reference sequence). CDR3 size: 12 residues.

This clonotype was recorded only once. Because the CDR3 is missing its conserved closing phenylalanine or tryptophan, this is likely a read error. The chain uses TRBV20-1 and TRBJ1-2; tentative D call: TRBD1 (5 bases). The V end was cut by 0 bases, the J end by 6 bases, with 14 bases between. Germline lookup yields CDR1 DFQATT and CDR2 SNEGSKA (reference sequence). The CDR3 runs to 14 residues. The CDR3 loop reads CSARDKDLGDGYTS. The CDR3 nucleotides read TGCAGTGCTAGAGATAAAGACCTAGGGGATGGCTACACCTCC.

As to this clonotype: Since a much larger clone is just one base distant, this may be a read error. Since no conserved phenylalanine or tryptophan closes the CDR3, a read error is the likely cause. The rearrangement uses TRBV6-5 and TRBJ1-2, with 9 bases aligning to TRBD1. The CDR3 loop spans 15 amino acids. Germline V CDR1 and CDR2: MNHEY, SVGAGI. With 7 bases clipped from V and 5 bases from J, the junction kept 11 bases outside the gene matches. The CDR3 region is CASTELGQGGYGYTL. The CDR3 DNA reads TGTGCCAGCACCGAACTGGGACAGGGTGGATATGGCTACACCCTC.

With respect to this clonotype: At one end the junction does not follow the germline gene, possibly because of a read error. This CDR3 is CAINESKGVQLF. CDR3 bases: TGTGCCATCAATGAGTCTAAGGGGGTTCAGCTCTTC. This chain joins TRBV10-3 and TRBJ2-1; D is perhaps TRBD1 (6 bases). In germline, CDR1 is ENHRY, CDR2 SYGVKD. This CDR3 has 12 residues.

In this sample, this clonotype is large. The chain uses TRBV11-3 and TRBJ1-1; D uncertain. Trimming took 0 bases from V and 4 from J, leaving 12 bases between them. The CDR3 is made up of 15 amino acids. Germline V gene data show CDR1 as SGHNT and CDR2 as YENEEA. In nucleotides, the CDR3 is TGTGCCAGCAGCTTAGATAGCCTATCAGGCACTGAAGCTTTCTTT. Amino acid sequence: CASSLDSLSGTEAFF.

As concerns this clonotype: The junction does not match germline at one end; this may be a read error. The chain recombines TRBV6-5 with TRBJ2-3, with 11 nucleotides matching TRBD1. Germline V gene lookup returns CDR1 MNHEY and CDR2 SVGAGI. The CDR3 sequence is 15 residues long. The CDR3: CASSSRTGGKDTKYF. CDR3 DNA sequence: TGTGCCAGCAGTTCCAGGACAGGGGGCAAAGATACGAAGTATTTT.

In its sample, this clonotype was seen many times. The chain employs TRBV6-2 or TRBV6-3 and TRBJ1-1; 8 positions agree with TRBD1. Trimming cost V 6 bases and J 8 bases; bases outside gene matches: 5. The CDR3 consists of 12 residues. CDR1 and CDR2 from the germline V gene are MNHEY and SVGEGT. This CDR3 is CASSLGQAEAFF. The CDR3 DNA is TGTGCCAGCAGCCTGGGACAGGCCGAAGCTTTCTTT.

This clonotype turned up a few times. A junction boundary mismatches the germline segment, possibly from a read error. V gene TRBV4-2 combines with J gene TRBJ2-1; 9 nucleotides align to TRBD2. CDR1 is LGHNA, CDR2 YNFKEQ, per germline. This CDR3 is 17 amino acids long. In nucleotides, the CDR3 is TGTGCCAGCGGCCAAACCCTCTTAGCGGGAGCCTACAATGAGCAGTTCTTC. It translates to CASGQTLLAGAYNEQFF.

Remarks on this clonotype: A much bigger clone sits one base away, suggesting this may be a read error. The CDR3 DNA sequence: TGCAGTGATAGAGGATGGACAGGGGACACTGAAGCTTTCTTT. It encodes CSDRGWTGDTEAFF. V gene TRBV20-1 combines with J gene TRBJ1-1; the match to TRBD1 covers 9 bases. The CDR3 is made up of 14 amino acids. The germline V gene encodes CDR1 DFQATT and CDR2 SNEGSKA (reference sequence).

Concerning this clonotype: The missing conserved phenylalanine or tryptophan at the end of this CDR3 makes a read error likely. This chain links TRBV29-1 with TRBJ1-1, with D possibly TRBD1 on 5 matching bases. The CDR3 covers 12 residues. The germline V gene encodes CDR1 SQVTM and CDR2 ANQGSEA. For the CDR3, the DNA is TGCAGTGTTGCATGTCAGGGCATTGACGCTTTCCTT. Translating gives CSVACQGIDAFL.

The chain uses TRBV11-2 and TRBJ2-4; D gene ambiguous. The CDR3 extends over 14 amino acids. From germline, CDR1 is SGHAT and CDR2 FQNNGV. V lost 8 bases and J lost 8, with 19 bases in between. CDR3 residues: CASGPIQCADIQYF. In DNA form, the CDR3 reads TGTGCCAGCGGGCCTATACAGTGTGCTGACATTCAGTACTTC.